This T cell receptor beta chain was obtained from a study of blood T cell repertoires in COVID-19. Study context: Samples representing acute and convalescent COVID-19 were sourced from the United States, Italy and Spain. The cDNA or gDNA used as material had been derived from T cells, B-cell-depleted T cells, or PBMCs.

Ages ranged from roughly 18 to 100 years, with residence in about 24 US areas. This CDR3 is 14 amino acids long. The germline V and J ends were trimmed by 0 bases and 0 bases, with 3 bases remaining between them. In germline, CDR1 is SGHVS, CDR2 FQNEAQ. In the original workflow: Estimated nucleated cell counts came from reference gene primer amplification. Clones were read by immunoSEQ multiplex PCR, and TCRdb kept only the in-frame ones, dropping some. The V and J calls and clone size come from that table; D and trimming were worked out from the DNA. The table has 430,000 or so clones, approximately 91% seen once.

This TCR was sampled from a woman under 30 who had been exposed to COVID-19. The chain employs TRBV7-8 and TRBJ1-3; D gene unclear. Sequenced material: PBMCs or T cells enriched from blood (not recorded which). CDR3: CASSLALSGNTIYF. In nucleotides, the CDR3 is TGTGCCAGCAGCTTAGCCCTCTCTGGAAACACCATATATTTT.